This T cell receptor (beta chain) was sequenced for a study of blood T cell repertoires in COVID-19. About the research overall: Some COVID-19 samples were acute and others convalescent; all came from the United States, Italy and Spain. Sources were T cells, B-cell-depleted T cells, or PBMCs; the material itself was cDNA or gDNA.

Germline V gene lookup returns CDR1 SQVTM and CDR2 ANQGSEA. Between the trimmed V and J ends, which lost 5 bases and 14 bases, there was a span of 19 bases. The CDR3 length is 12 residues. This clone is a singleton in its sample. Per the study methods: Nucleated cell number was recorded as an estimate derived from reference gene primer amplification. Profiling relied on immunoSEQ multiplex PCR, and the TCRdb table lists in-frame clones only, not all of them. V and J calls and clone size come straight from that table; D and trimming were deduced from the DNA. The top ten clones hold over 3.5% of a sample with just over 150,000 clones, approximately 92% of them seen once.

This clonotype was obtained from a woman aged 50 to 65 with acute or convalescent COVID-19. Source material: peripheral blood. V usage is TRBV29-1 and J usage is TRBJ2-1; TRBD2 might be the D (6 bases). CDR3 DNA: TGCAGCGTTAACCCAGGCGACGGCGGGGAGTTCTTC. Translating it yields CSVNPGDGGEFF.